The 7 T cell receptor beta chains below come from one sample, sequenced in a study of blood T cell repertoires in COVID-19. Only in-frame clones appear in the TCRdb table, and some are missing; sequencing was by immunoSEQ multiplex PCR. Here the sample spans approximately 250,000 clones, 84% being singletons. The sequencing sample was made of peripheral blood. The receptors originated from a human donor in a cohort sampled during active COVID-19.

This sequence joins TRBV7-8 and TRBJ2-7; a possible D gene is TRBD1 (6 bases). V was shortened by 0 bases and J by 2 bases, with 11 bases between the two germline ends. Germline V gene sequence: CDR1 SGHVS, CDR2 FQNEAQ. The length of the CDR3 is 15 residues. The CDR3 nucleotides are TGTGCCAGCAGCTTAGCCCTGGGACAAACCTACGAGCAGTACTTC. Translating gives CASSLALGQTYEQYF.

This clone was seen once. This rearrangement joins TRBV9 to TRBJ2-7; the D gene is possibly TRBD2 (6 bases). Germline V gene data show CDR1 as SGDLS and CDR2 as YYNGEE. This CDR3 comprises 14 residues. V lost 3 bases to trimming and J lost 2 bases, with 12 bases between them. CDR3 amino acids: CASSGGTPAYEQYF. CDR3 coding DNA: TGTGCCAGCAGCGGAGGGACTCCCGCCTACGAGCAGTACTTC.

V usage is TRBV4-1 and J usage is TRBJ2-3; D not resolved. Trimming cost V 4 bases and J 0 bases, with 14 bases left between them. Germline CDR1 is MGHRA and CDR2 is YSYEKL. CDR3 length: 16 residues. Here the CDR3 reads CASSRAWSTSTDTQYF. CDR3 nucleotides: TGCGCCAGCAGCCGCGCCTGGAGCACGAGCACAGATACGCAGTATTTT.

This sequence joins TRBV9 and TRBJ1-2; D is unclear. Trimming took 3 bases from V and 7 from J, leaving 10 bases between them. The CDR3 is 12 residues long. CDR1 and CDR2 (germline): SGDLS, YYNGEE. CDR3 sequence (DNA): TGTGCCAGCAGCGCTGACACCTCTGGCTACACCTTC. Its translation is CASSADTSGYTF.

The chain combines TRBV10-2 with TRBJ1-5; TRBD1 aligns across 7 bases. This CDR3 has 15 amino acids. Germline V CDR1 and CDR2: WSHSY, SAAADI. Trimming cost V 6 bases and J 1 base; bases outside gene matches: 6. DNA of the CDR3: TGCGCCAGCAGAGACAGGGATTGGAGCAATCAGCCCCAGCATTTT. Encoded protein: CASRDRDWSNQPQHF.

This chain links TRBV3-1 (or the pseudogene TRBV3-2) with TRBJ1-1, with TRBD1 matching 9 bases. Germline CDR1 LGHDT, CDR2 YNNKEL (reference sequence). CDR3 size: 17 residues. V lost 4 bases, J lost 2 bases, and 11 bases stayed unmatched. The CDR3 coding sequence is TGTGCCAGCAGCCGCTCGGGACAGGGAGGAGGTAACACTGAAGCTTTCTTT. Translation gives CASSRSGQGGGNTEAFF.

This chain joins TRBV4-3 and TRBJ1-6, with 9 bases fitting TRBD1. V shed 5 bases and J 8 bases; nucleotides not matched to a gene: 7. Germline-derived CDR1 and CDR2 are LGHNA and YSLEER. CDR3 length: 15 residues. The CDR3 DNA is TGCGCCAGCAGCAGCCGGGACAGGGAGGATTCACCCCTCCACTTT. Residues: CASSSRDREDSPLHF.